The rows below give T cell receptor beta chains drawn from one sample of a study of cytomegalovirus exposure and HLA in healthy donors. Assay: immunoSEQ multiplex PCR; the TCRdb copy retains only in-frame clones and omits some. The sample lists around 91,000 clones, roughly 78% occurring once. The specimen was PBMCs. Receptors were obtained from a male donor in good health and CMV-seropositive. Both conserved end residues are part of each CDR3. Fields, in order: clone size, V gene, CDR3 length, J gene, CDR3 protein. Some rows mark clone size as missing; the rest say once, few, many or name a class of expanded clone.

few	TRBV6-1	15	TRBJ1-2	CASSVETGPNYGYTF
-	TRBV5-1	17	TRBJ1-1	CASSLGTGTGDGTEAFF
few	TRBV5-4	13	TRBJ2-3	CALRASGEDTQYF
-	TRBV29-1	15	TRBJ2-2	CSVETGTENTGELFF
-	TRBV30	11	TRBJ1-2	CAWSTGGGYTF
-	TRBV27	12	TRBJ2-1	CASSAGSGEQFF
-	TRBV4-1	16	TRBJ2-1	CASSQGFRVSYNEQFF
-	TRBV2	12	TRBJ2-2	CASTANTGELFF
-	TRBV4-1	15	TRBJ2-7	CASSQGQGSSYEQYF
once	TRBV4-2	15	TRBJ1-6	CASSQDLGVNSPLHF
-	TRBV9	15	TRBJ2-7	CASSKFSGSPYEQYF
few	TRBV6-5	14	TRBJ1-5	CASSYSSRNQPQHF
-	TRBV11-2	12	TRBJ1-1	CASSLPGAEAFF
-	TRBV7-2	17	TRBJ2-7	CASSSLGTSGDLYEQYF
-	TRBV5-1	18	TRBJ2-1	CASSLTPSLAGSYNEQFF
few	TRBV30	14	TRBJ1-2	CAWSGGTANYGYTF
-	TRBV18	16	TRBJ2-7	CASSLRPGTKTGEQYF
-	TRBV19	15	TRBJ2-1	CASSNLRSSFNEQFF
-	TRBV7-9	16	TRBJ2-1	CASSLAGLAEGNEQFF
-	TRBV18	14	TRBJ2-7	CASSPMSGSSEQYF
-	TRBV7-9	19	TRBJ2-6	CASSNIGTGSRHGANVLTF
-	TRBV6-1	15	TRBJ2-7	CASSEQGPPFDEQYF
-	TRBV18	15	TRBJ2-1	CASSPTMSSYNEQFF
-	TRBV19	14	TRBJ2-5	CASSLAGRGETQYF
few	TRBV11-2	15	TRBJ2-3	CASSLGTSRTDTQYF